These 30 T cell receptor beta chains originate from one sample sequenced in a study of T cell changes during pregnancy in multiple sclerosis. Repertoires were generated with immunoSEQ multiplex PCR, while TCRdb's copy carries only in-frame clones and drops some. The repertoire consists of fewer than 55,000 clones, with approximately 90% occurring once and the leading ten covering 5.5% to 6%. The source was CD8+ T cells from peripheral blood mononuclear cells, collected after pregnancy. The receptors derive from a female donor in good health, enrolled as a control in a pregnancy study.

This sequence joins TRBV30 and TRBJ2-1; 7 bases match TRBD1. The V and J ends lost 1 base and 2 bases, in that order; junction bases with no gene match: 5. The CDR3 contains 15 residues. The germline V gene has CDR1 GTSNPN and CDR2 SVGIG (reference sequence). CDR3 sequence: CAWSASGGPYNEQFF. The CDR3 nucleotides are TGTGCCTGGAGTGCTTCAGGGGGACCCTACAATGAGCAGTTCTTC. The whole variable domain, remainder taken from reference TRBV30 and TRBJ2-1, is SQTIHQWPATLVQPVGSPLSLECTVEGTSNPNLYWYRQAAGRGLQLLFYSVGIGQISSEVPQNLSASRPQDRQFILSSKKLLLSDSGFYLCAWSASGGPYNEQFFGPGTRLTVL.

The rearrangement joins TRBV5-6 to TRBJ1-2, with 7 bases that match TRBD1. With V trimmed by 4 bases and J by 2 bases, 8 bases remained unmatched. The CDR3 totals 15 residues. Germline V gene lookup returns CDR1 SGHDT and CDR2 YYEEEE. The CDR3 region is CASSPGTVGNYGYTF. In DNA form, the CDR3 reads TGTGCCAGCAGCCCAGGGACAGTGGGAAACTATGGCTACACCTTC.

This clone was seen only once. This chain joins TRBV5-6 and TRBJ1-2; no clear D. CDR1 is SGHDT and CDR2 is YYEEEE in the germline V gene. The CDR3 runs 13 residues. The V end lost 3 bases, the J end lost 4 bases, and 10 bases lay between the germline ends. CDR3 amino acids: CASSYYTSYGYTF. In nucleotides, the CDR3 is TGTGCCAGCAGCTACTATACGTCCTATGGCTACACCTTC.

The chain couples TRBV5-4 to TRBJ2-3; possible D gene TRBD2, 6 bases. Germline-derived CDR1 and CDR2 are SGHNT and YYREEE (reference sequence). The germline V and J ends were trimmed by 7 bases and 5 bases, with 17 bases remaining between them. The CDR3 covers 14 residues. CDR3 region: CASLGRPNQDTQYF. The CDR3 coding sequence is TGTGCCAGCTTGGGGAGGCCTAATCAAGATACGCAGTATTTT.

CDR3 coding DNA: TGTGCCAGCAGCTTACGAATAGTAAGGTTTTTT. Its protein product is CASSLRIVRFF. The J gene is TRBJ1-4, the V gene TRBV11-1; D unresolved. Germline CDR1 and CDR2: SGHAT and FQDESV (reference sequence). The CDR3 totals 11 residues. With 2 bases removed from V and 16 bases from J, the gap between germline ends came to 11 bases.

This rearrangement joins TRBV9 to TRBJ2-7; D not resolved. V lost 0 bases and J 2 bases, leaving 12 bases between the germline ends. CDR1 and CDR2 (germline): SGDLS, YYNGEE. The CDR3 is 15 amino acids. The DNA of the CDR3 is TGTGCCAGCAGCGTAGCGGGTGACGGTACCTACGAGCAGTACTTC. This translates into CASSVAGDGTYEQYF.

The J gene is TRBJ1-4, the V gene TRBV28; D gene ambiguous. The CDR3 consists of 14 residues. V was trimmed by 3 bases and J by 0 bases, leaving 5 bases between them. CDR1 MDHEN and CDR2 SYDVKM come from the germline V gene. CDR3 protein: CASSFVTTNEKLFF. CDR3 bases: TGTGCCAGCAGTTTTGTTACAACTAATGAAAAACTGTTTTTT.

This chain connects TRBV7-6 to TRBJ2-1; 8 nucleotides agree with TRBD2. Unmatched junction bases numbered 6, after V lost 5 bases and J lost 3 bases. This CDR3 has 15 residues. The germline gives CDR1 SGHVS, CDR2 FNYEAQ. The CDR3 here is CASSPSGGLYNEQFF. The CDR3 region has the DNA TGTGCCAGCAGCCCGAGCGGGGGCCTCTACAATGAGCAGTTCTTC.

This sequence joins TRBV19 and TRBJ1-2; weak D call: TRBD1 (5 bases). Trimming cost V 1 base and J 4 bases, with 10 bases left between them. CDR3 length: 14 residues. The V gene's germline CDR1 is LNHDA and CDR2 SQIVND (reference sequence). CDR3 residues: CASSIVKGSYGYTF. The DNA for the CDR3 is TGTGCCAGTAGTATAGTAAAGGGGTCCTATGGCTACACCTTC.

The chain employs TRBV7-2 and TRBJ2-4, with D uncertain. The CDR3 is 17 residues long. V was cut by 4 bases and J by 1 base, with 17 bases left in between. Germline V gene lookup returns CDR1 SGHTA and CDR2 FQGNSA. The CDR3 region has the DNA TGTGCCAGCAGCTACCCCCCAACAGTCCCGGCCAAAAACATTCAGTACTTC. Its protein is CASSYPPTVPAKNIQYF.

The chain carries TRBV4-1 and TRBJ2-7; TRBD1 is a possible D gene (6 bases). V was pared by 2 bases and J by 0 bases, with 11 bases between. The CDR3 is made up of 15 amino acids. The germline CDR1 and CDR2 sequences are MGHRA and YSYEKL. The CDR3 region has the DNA TGCGCCAGCAGCCAACTCGAGGACAGCTCCTACGAGCAGTACTTC. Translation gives CASSQLEDSSYEQYF.

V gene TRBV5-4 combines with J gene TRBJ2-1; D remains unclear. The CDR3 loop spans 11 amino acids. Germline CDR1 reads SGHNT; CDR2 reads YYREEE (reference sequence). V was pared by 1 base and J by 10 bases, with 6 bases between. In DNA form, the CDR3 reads TGTGCCAGCAGCTTGCGGTTGGAGCAGTTCTTC. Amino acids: CASSLRLEQFF. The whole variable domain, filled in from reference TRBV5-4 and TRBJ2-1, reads ETGVTQSPTHLIKTRGQQVTLRCSSQSGHNTVSWYQQALGQGPQFIFQYYREEENGRGNFPPRFSGLQFPNYSSELNVNALELDDSALYLCASSLRLEQFFGPGTRLTVL.

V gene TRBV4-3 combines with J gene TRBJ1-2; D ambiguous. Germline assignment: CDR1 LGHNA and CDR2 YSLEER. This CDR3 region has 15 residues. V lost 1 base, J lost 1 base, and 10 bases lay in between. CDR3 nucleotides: TGCGCCAGCAGCCAAGCCGCGACTGTTAACTATGGCTACACCTTC. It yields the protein CASSQAATVNYGYTF.

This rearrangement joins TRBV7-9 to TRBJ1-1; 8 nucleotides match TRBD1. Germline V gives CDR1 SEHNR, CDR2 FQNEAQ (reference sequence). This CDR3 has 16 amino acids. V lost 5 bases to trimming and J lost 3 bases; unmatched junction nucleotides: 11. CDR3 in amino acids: CASSAPLQGADTEAFF. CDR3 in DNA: TGTGCCAGCAGCGCCCCCCTTCAGGGGGCGGACACTGAAGCTTTCTTT.

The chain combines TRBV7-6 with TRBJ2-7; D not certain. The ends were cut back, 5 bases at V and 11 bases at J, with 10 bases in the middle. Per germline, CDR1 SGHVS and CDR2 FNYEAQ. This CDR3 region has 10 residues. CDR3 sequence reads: CASSPVIKYF. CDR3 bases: TGTGCCAGCAGCCCAGTCATAAAGTACTTC.

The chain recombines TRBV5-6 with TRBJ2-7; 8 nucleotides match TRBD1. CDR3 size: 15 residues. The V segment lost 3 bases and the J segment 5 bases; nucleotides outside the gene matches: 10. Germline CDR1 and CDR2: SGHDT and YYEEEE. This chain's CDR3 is CASSSFTGQVHEQYF. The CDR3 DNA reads TGTGCCAGCAGCTCCTTTACGGGACAGGTCCACGAGCAGTACTTC.

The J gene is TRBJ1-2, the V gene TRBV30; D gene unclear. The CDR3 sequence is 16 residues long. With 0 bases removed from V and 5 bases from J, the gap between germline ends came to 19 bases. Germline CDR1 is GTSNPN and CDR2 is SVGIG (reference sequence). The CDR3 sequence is CAWSVDNLAGVYGYTF. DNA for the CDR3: TGTGCCTGGAGTGTAGATAACCTCGCCGGGGTGTATGGCTACACCTTC.

The CDR3 coding sequence is TGTGCCAGCAGCGCTACAGGTGGATCAACAGATACGCAGTATTTT. It encodes CASSATGGSTDTQYF. This chain connects TRBV2 to TRBJ2-3, with D perhaps TRBD1 (5 bases). The CDR3 is made up of 15 amino acids. The V gene's germline CDR1 is SNHLY and CDR2 FYNNEI. V lost 6 bases and J lost 3, with 16 bases in between.

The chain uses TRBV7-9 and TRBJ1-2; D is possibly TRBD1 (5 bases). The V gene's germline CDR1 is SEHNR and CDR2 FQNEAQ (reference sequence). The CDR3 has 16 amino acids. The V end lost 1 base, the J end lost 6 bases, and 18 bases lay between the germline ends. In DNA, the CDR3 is TGTGCCAGCAGCTTAGAGGGGCGCGGACGTTCAGATGGCTACACCTTC. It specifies CASSLEGRGRSDGYTF.

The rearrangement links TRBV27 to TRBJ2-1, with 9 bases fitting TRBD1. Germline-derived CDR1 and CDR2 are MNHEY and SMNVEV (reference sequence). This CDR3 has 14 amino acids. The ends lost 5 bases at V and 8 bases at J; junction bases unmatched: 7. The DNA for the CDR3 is TGTGCCAGCAGTCCCGGGACAGGGCGCGATGAGCAGTTCTTC. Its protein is CASSPGTGRDEQFF.

The CDR3 DNA reads TGCGCCAGCAGCTTGTATCCCGCGGACTTAAGCTCTGGGGCCAACGTCCTGACTTTC. Its translation is CASSLYPADLSSGANVLTF. The chain employs TRBV5-1 and TRBJ2-6; D is possibly TRBD2 (5 bases). This CDR3 spans 19 amino acids. Germline assignment: CDR1 SGHRS and CDR2 YFSETQ. V was pared by 1 base and J by 0 bases, with 17 bases between.

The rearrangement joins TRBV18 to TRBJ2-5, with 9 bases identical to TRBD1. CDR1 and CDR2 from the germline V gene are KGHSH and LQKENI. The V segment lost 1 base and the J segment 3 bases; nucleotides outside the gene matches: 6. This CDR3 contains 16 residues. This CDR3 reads CASSPLTGGLKETQYF. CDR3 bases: TGTGCCAGCTCACCACTCACAGGGGGCTTAAAAGAGACCCAGTACTTC.

DNA for the CDR3: TGCGCCAGCAGCCCGAGAAGGGGCTCCTACAATGAGCAGTTCTTC. It codes for CASSPRRGSYNEQFF. V and J are TRBV4-3 and TRBJ2-1, with D perhaps TRBD1 (5 bases). The CDR3 loop spans 15 amino acids. Germline V lookup: CDR1 LGHNA, CDR2 YSLEER. V was clipped by 4 bases and J by 0 bases, with 10 bases between them.

The CDR3 reads CASSFWRGNEQFF. For the CDR3, the DNA is TGTGCCAGCAGCTTCTGGCGGGGGAATGAGCAGTTCTTC. The rearrangement joins TRBV7-3 to TRBJ2-1, with 7 bases matching TRBD2. The CDR3 is 13 residues long. The V gene's germline CDR1 is SGHTA and CDR2 FQGTGA. The junction had 3 bases not matched to a gene; V was cut back by 3 bases and J by 7 bases.

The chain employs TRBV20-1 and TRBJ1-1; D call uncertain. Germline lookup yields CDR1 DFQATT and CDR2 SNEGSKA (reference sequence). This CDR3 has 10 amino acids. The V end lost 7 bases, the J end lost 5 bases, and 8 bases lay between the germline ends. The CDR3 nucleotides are TGCAGTGTGACTCGGACTGAAGCTTTCTTT. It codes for CSVTRTEAFF.

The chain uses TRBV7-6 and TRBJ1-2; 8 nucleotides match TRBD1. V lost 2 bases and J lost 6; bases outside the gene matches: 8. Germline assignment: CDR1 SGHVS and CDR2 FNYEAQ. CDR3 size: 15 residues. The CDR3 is CASSLSQGAPDGYTF. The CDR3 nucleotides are TGTGCCAGCAGCTTATCTCAGGGGGCGCCGGATGGCTACACCTTC.

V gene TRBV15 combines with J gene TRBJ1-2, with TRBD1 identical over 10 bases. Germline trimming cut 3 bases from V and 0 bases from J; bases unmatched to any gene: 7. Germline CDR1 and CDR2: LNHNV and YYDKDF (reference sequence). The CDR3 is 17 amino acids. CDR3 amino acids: CATSRETGGSPNYGYTF. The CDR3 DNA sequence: TGTGCCACCAGCAGGGAGACAGGGGGCTCCCCTAACTATGGCTACACCTTC.

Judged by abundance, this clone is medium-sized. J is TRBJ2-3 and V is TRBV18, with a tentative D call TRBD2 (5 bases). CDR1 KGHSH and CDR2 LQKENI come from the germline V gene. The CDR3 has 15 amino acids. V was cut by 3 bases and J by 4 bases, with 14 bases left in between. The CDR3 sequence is CASSPWGSVADTQYF. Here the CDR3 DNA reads TGTGCCAGCTCACCGTGGGGTAGCGTGGCAGATACGCAGTATTTT.

CDR3 amino acids: CASSGPDRGRFGEKLFF. DNA for the CDR3: TGTGCCAGTAGTGGGCCGGACAGGGGAAGGTTTGGTGAAAAACTGTTTTTT. This chain links TRBV19 with TRBJ1-4; 9 positions agree with TRBD1. The J segment lost 7 bases and the V segment lost 5 bases, leaving 14 bases of the junction unmatched. CDR1 LNHDA and CDR2 SQIVND come from the germline V gene (reference sequence). The CDR3 is made up of 17 amino acids.

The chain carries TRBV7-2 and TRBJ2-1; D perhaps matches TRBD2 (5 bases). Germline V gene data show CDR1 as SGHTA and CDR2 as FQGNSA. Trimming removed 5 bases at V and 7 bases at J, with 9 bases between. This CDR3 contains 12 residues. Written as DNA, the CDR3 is TGTGCCAGCAGCCCGGGATTTAATGAGCAGTTCTTC. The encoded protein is CASSPGFNEQFF.